This TCR beta chain was profiled in a study of T-cell memory formation after mild COVID-19. V was cut by 2 bases and J by 3 bases, with 13 bases left in between. The CDR3 loop spans 15 amino acids. Germline-derived CDR1 and CDR2 are LGHNA and YNFKEQ. A few counts support this clonotype. TCRdb re-analysed the 5' RACE reads in MiXCR, keeping a single row per CDR3 protein. The sample lists about 470,000 distinct CDR3 sequences, approximately 18% occurring once. V and J are TRBV4-2 and TRBJ2-5; D is ambiguous. This TCR was sampled from an adult woman who had mild COVID-19 (a few samples of this study predate the infection). Cell type and time point are not known. Sequences were obtained from PBMCs or a T cell subset sorted from them (not recorded which). CDR3 sequence (DNA): TGTGCCAGCAGCCAAAGACGGAGCAACAAAGAGACCCAGTACTTC. As protein: CASSQRRSNKETQYF.